Each of the 25 T cell receptor beta chains below was sequenced from the same sample in a study of control samples from healthy donors and cancer patients. The repertoire was sequenced with immunoSEQ multiplex PCR; TCRdb's copy has only in-frame clones and lacks some. Of 180,000 or so clones listed, around 92% are singletons. Sequencing was performed on blood. These receptors all come from a woman younger than 45 in good health.

The V and J genes are TRBV5-6 and TRBJ2-3; TRBD2 matches 15 bases. J lost 6 bases, V lost 2 bases, and 4 bases had no gene match. Per the germline V gene, CDR1 is SGHDT and CDR2 is YYEEEE. This CDR3 has 16 residues. CDR3: CASSFRTSGRVDTQYF. The CDR3 region has the DNA TGTGCCAGCAGCTTTCGGACTAGCGGGAGGGTGGATACGCAGTATTTT.

The V gene is TRBV28, the J gene TRBJ2-1, with 9 nucleotides matching TRBD2. Per germline, CDR1 MDHEN and CDR2 SYDVKM. The CDR3 is made up of 18 amino acids. Losses at the gene ends were 6 bases for V and 0 bases for J; bases not matched to a gene: 12. CDR3: CASSSYPGLAYSYNEQFF. CDR3 DNA: TGTGCCAGCAGCTCTTACCCGGGACTAGCATACTCCTACAATGAGCAGTTCTTC.

The chain is built from TRBV7-6 and TRBJ1-1; D gene uncertain. The germline V gene has CDR1 SGHVS and CDR2 FNYEAQ. There are 13 residues in the CDR3. V dropped 5 bases and J dropped 0 bases, with 7 bases sitting between them. This chain's CDR3 is CASSPSMNTEAFF. In DNA form, the CDR3 reads TGTGCCAGCAGCCCGAGCATGAACACTGAAGCTTTCTTT.

The chain recombines TRBV3-1 (or the pseudogene TRBV3-2) with TRBJ2-5; perhaps TRBD2 as D (6 bases). The germline V and J ends were trimmed by 1 base and 5 bases, with 14 bases remaining between them. The CDR3 length is 15 residues. Looked up from germline, CDR1 is LGHDT and CDR2 is YNNKEL (reference sequence). The CDR3 loop reads CASSQVLGGPETQYF. The CDR3 bases are TGTGCCAGCAGCCAAGTTCTAGGAGGGCCCGAGACCCAGTACTTC.

The chain has TRBV27 and TRBJ2-3; TRBD2 matches at 15 bases. With V trimmed by 6 bases and J by 1 base, 11 bases remained unmatched. This CDR3 has 19 amino acids. Germline V gene data show CDR1 as MNHEY and CDR2 as SMNVEV (reference sequence). The CDR3 bases are TGTGCCAGCAGGTCAGGACTAGCGGGGGGGCGATCGCGCACAGATACGCAGTATTTT. Its protein product is CASRSGLAGGRSRTDTQYF.

The chain has TRBV6-1 and TRBJ2-3; 8 nucleotides agree with TRBD1. The CDR3 sequence is 16 residues long. With V trimmed by 1 base and J by 2 bases, 5 bases remained unmatched. CDR1 is MNHNS, CDR2 SASEGT, per germline. The CDR3 nucleotides are TGTGCCAGCAGTGAAGTCCACAGGGGGAACACAGATACGCAGTATTTT. It codes for CASSEVHRGNTDTQYF.

This sequence joins TRBV6-2 or TRBV6-3 and TRBJ2-7; 7 bases line up with TRBD2. V trimming: 3 bases; J trimming: 0 bases; junction bases outside the gene matches: 5. The CDR3 consists of 15 residues. CDR1 and CDR2 from the germline V gene are MNHEY and SVGEGT. CDR3 amino acids: CASSYDGGSSYEQYF. The CDR3 bases are TGTGCCAGCAGTTATGACGGCGGGAGCTCCTACGAGCAGTACTTC.

This clone was recorded once. The chain has TRBV11-2 and TRBJ2-2; 9 bases fit TRBD2. V dropped 5 bases and J dropped 5; count of bases not matched to a gene: 3. Germline assignment: CDR1 SGHAT and CDR2 FQNNGV. There are 14 residues in the CDR3. Here the CDR3 DNA reads TGTGCCAGCAGCGTAGCGGGAGAAACCGGGGAGCTGTTTTTT. Translated: CASSVAGETGELFF.

The chain recombines TRBV7-9 with TRBJ1-3; 8 positions match TRBD1. V shed 4 bases, J shed 4 bases, and the junction held 6 bases outside the gene matches. In germline, CDR1 is SEHNR, CDR2 FQNEAQ (reference sequence). The CDR3 covers 15 residues. CDR3 loop: CASSYPQGEGNTIYF. CDR3 in DNA: TGTGCCAGCAGCTACCCACAGGGGGAGGGAAACACCATATATTTT.

The genes are TRBV25-1 and TRBJ2-3; 16 nucleotides agree with TRBD2. This CDR3 region has 17 residues. Losses at the gene ends were 6 bases for V and 6 bases for J; bases not matched to a gene: 9. The germline CDR1 and CDR2 sequences are MGHDK and SYGVNS. The CDR3 DNA reads as TGTGCCAGCAGGACCGGGACTAGCGGGGGGGCCCGGGATACGCAGTATTTT. It codes for CASRTGTSGGARDTQYF.

This CDR3 is CATSGGNTEAFF. CDR3 in DNA: TGTGCCACCAGTGGGGGGAACACTGAAGCTTTCTTT. The chain links TRBV24-1 to TRBJ1-1; D is unclear. Looked up from germline, CDR1 is KGHDR and CDR2 is SFDVKD. CDR3 length equals 12 residues. Trimming removed 5 bases at V and 1 base at J, with 4 bases between.

The chain is built from TRBV28 and TRBJ2-3, with a weak D call TRBD1 (6 bases). The CDR3 is 16 amino acids. Trimming removed 4 bases at V and 0 bases at J, with 14 bases between. The V gene's germline CDR1 is MDHEN and CDR2 SYDVKM. CDR3 DNA: TGTGCCAGCAGTTCTCGGACAGAAACTAGCACAGATACGCAGTATTTT. The encoded protein is CASSSRTETSTDTQYF.

The J gene is TRBJ2-1, the V gene TRBV4-2, with 9 bases lining up with TRBD2. Trimming took 1 base from V and 8 from J; bases not matched to a gene: 9. The CDR3 sequence is 16 residues long. CDR1 is LGHNA and CDR2 is YNFKEQ in the germline V gene. This chain's CDR3 is CASSQALSGSRDEQFF. CDR3 DNA: TGTGCCAGCAGCCAAGCCCTTAGCGGGAGTCGGGATGAGCAGTTCTTC.

V gene TRBV7-9 combines with J gene TRBJ2-7, with D possibly being TRBD1 (6 bases). V was trimmed by 5 bases and J by 2 bases, leaving 13 bases between them. CDR3 length: 14 residues. Germline CDR1 is SEHNR and CDR2 is FQNEAQ (reference sequence). CDR3 protein: CASSPGHGTYEQYF. The CDR3 region has the DNA TGTGCCAGCAGCCCGGGACACGGGACCTACGAGCAGTACTTC.

V is TRBV24-1 and J is TRBJ2-1, with D tentatively TRBD1 or TRBD2 (5 bases each). The CDR3 consists of 15 residues. Germline values: CDR1 KGHDR, CDR2 SFDVKD. The V end lost 5 bases, the J end lost 5 bases, and 15 bases lay between the germline ends. CDR3 protein: CATSGLKGPHNEQFF. For the CDR3, the DNA is TGTGCCACCAGTGGGCTAAAGGGACCGCACAATGAGCAGTTCTTC.

The V gene is TRBV4-3, the J gene TRBJ1-1; D is unresolved. In germline, CDR1 is LGHNA, CDR2 YSLEER. V lost 3 bases, J lost 3 bases, and 11 bases lay in between. This CDR3 has 14 residues. The CDR3 is CASSQHRGDTEAFF. The DNA for the CDR3 is TGCGCCAGCAGCCAGCACCGGGGAGACACTGAAGCTTTCTTT.

This chain links TRBV4-2 with TRBJ2-3; maybe TRBD2 (7 bases). This CDR3 region has 16 residues. Germline V CDR1 and CDR2: LGHNA, YNFKEQ. Deletions cut 0 bases from V and 2 bases from J, with 12 bases between. The CDR3: CASSQDAGAATDTQYF. The CDR3 DNA reads TGTGCCAGCAGCCAAGATGCGGGGGCGGCCACAGATACGCAGTATTTT.

The V and J genes are TRBV11-2 and TRBJ1-1; the D is unclear. Looked up from germline, CDR1 is SGHAT and CDR2 is FQNNGV. Trimming shortened V by 5 bases and J by 7 bases, and 17 bases separated the two germline ends. The CDR3 runs 14 residues. The DNA for the CDR3 is TGTGCCAGCAGCCTAGGCCGGGGATATGATGAAGCTTTCTTT. The encoded protein is CASSLGRGYDEAFF. Complete variable domain (other parts from reference TRBV11-2 and TRBJ1-1): EAGVAQSPRYKIIEKRQSVAFWCNPISGHATLYWYQQILGQGPKLLIQFQNNGVVDDSQLPKDRFSAERLKGVDSTLKIQPAKLEDSAVYLCASSLGRGYDEAFFGQGTRLTVV.

The rearrangement links TRBV2 to TRBJ2-3, with 10 bases fitting TRBD2. The CDR3 has 15 amino acids. Germline CDR1 reads SNHLY; CDR2 reads FYNNEI. The trim removed 4 bases at V and 4 bases at J, leaving 5 bases unmatched. The CDR3 sequence is CASSAASGGADTQYF. CDR3 DNA: TGTGCCAGCAGTGCGGCTAGCGGGGGCGCAGATACGCAGTATTTT.

This rearrangement joins TRBV15 to TRBJ1-3; weak D call: TRBD1 (5 bases). The V and J ends lost 0 bases and 4 bases respectively, with 10 bases between them. Germline lookup yields CDR1 LNHNV and CDR2 YYDKDF (reference sequence). This CDR3 contains 15 residues. CDR3 sequence reads: CATSRDKGKGNTIYF. The DNA of the CDR3 is TGTGCCACCAGCAGAGATAAGGGGAAAGGAAACACCATATATTTT.

This chain connects TRBV11-2 to TRBJ1-3, with D unresolved. The V gene's germline CDR1 is SGHAT and CDR2 FQNNGV. Trimming pared 1 base from V and 1 base from J, leaving 2 bases between. This CDR3 region has 13 residues. CDR3 coding DNA: TGTGCCAGCAGCTTAGGATCTGGAAACACCATATATTTT. Its protein is CASSLGSGNTIYF.

This chain uses TRBV4-1 with TRBJ1-3; D unclear. Deletions cut 2 bases from V and 0 bases from J, with 11 bases between. The CDR3 totals 16 residues. CDR1 is MGHRA, CDR2 YSYEKL, per germline. The CDR3 sequence: CASSQTKGSSGNTIYF. CDR3 sequence (DNA): TGCGCCAGCAGCCAAACTAAAGGATCCTCTGGAAACACCATATATTTT.

The V and J genes are TRBV5-1 and TRBJ2-6; the D call may be TRBD1 or TRBD2 (5 bases each). CDR1 is SGHRS and CDR2 is YFSETQ in the germline V gene. Trimming took off 3 bases at V and 0 bases at J, with 10 bases between the two ends. The CDR3 sequence is 16 residues long. The CDR3: CASSSGTGSGANVLTF. CDR3 DNA sequence: TGCGCCAGCAGCTCCGGGACCGGCTCTGGGGCCAACGTCCTGACTTTC.

The chain is built from TRBV5-1 and TRBJ2-5; D remains unclear. The CDR3 length is 15 residues. The germline gives CDR1 SGHRS, CDR2 YFSETQ. Trimming took 0 bases from V and 1 from J, leaving 10 bases between them. The CDR3 region is CASSLASHSQETQYF. The CDR3, as DNA: TGCGCCAGCAGCTTGGCCTCGCACAGCCAAGAGACCCAGTACTTC.

The chain joins TRBV6-5 to TRBJ1-2, with 9 bases lining up with TRBD1. From germline, CDR1 is MNHEY and CDR2 SVGAGI. With 6 bases clipped from V and 8 bases from J, the junction kept 13 bases outside the gene matches. CDR3 length: 15 residues. Written as DNA, the CDR3 is TGTGCCAGCAGCGACCGGCCGGGACAGGGAGGAGGCTACACCTTC. Translated: CASSDRPGQGGGYTF.